This section outlines one TCR beta chain sequence together with its context. What this receptor recognizes is not known. No base-level quality is on record; no much larger clone is a single base apart. Each collaborating institution followed its own protocols to collect whole blood in K2EDTA tubes. For TCRbeta analysis, collaborators shipped samples in one of three forms: frozen whole blood, isolated PBMCs, or DNA extracted from either of those sample types. The entry originates in a study of blood T cell repertoires in COVID-19 (dated by TCRdb to the early 2020s). Turning to the overall study: Samples from collaborators originated in the United States, Italy and Spain and spanned both the acute and convalescent phases of COVID-19. The samples were drawn from two sources: the first 160 participants of the ongoing ImmuneRACE study, and 1,254 subjects contributed by 6 global collaborators. Where available, HLA class I and class II types were obtained from metadata supplied by the sample provider rather than from assay-based typing. The material from the prospective study consisted of cDNA or gDNA derived from T cells, B-cell-depleted T cells, or PBMCs. The dataset comprised deeply sampled blood TCRbeta repertoires from subjects exposed to, actively infected with, or recovered from COVID-19. The sample metadata nearly always contained a de-identified subject ID, COVID-19 status, age in years and sex. The repertoires were released in a freely available public database meant as a resource for research on the immune response to SARS-CoV-2.

General findings and caveats noted by the study authors: The amount of clinical and demographic metadata varied by source and participant and was provided uncurated.

The germline V gene (reference sequence) specifies LNHNV as CDR1 and YYDKDF as CDR2. V has 0 bases trimmed and J has 8 bases trimmed; junction bases matching no gene number 6. The CDR3 spans 16 residues, from the cysteine through the phenylalanine. Only the CDR3 region is kept as DNA, spanning 48 bases read in frame from base 1. TCRbeta CDR3 regions were amplified from genomic DNA using the immunoSEQ Assay, a bias-controlled multiplex PCR. Turning to the authors' computational methods: Within the assay, amplification of reference gene primers was used to estimate how many nucleated cells each sample contained. To quantify the absolute abundance of each unique TCRbeta CDR3 rearrangement, sequence reads were collapsed and filtered. For each sample, productive Simpson clonality was calculated by taking the square root of Simpson's diversity index across productive rearrangements. Sourced from immuneACCESS, this table was stored by TCRdb with only in-frame sequences that have V and J called. A share of the clones is absent; for the studies checked, an unresolved V gene accounts for under half, and the remainder has no known explanation. V and J calls plus clone size are reproduced from that table; the DNA served to infer D and trimming. In this sample the table shows 200,000 or so clones, about 88% of which occur a single time. The ten largest make up 2.5% to 3% of the sample.

Sequencing was carried out using peripheral blood. The sequence was collected from a woman aged 55-70 years with acute or convalescent COVID-19. In this chain, TRBV15 is recombined with TRBJ1-4, and 10 junction bases match TRBD1. The CDR3 region: CATSRDRDRGREKLFF. The nucleotides read TGTGCCACCAGCAGAGACCGCGACAGGGGGCGAGAAAAACTGTTTTTT.